One and the same sample provided the 26 T cell receptor beta chains below, sequenced in a study of identifying expanded T cells in peripheral blood. Sequencing was performed with immunoSEQ multiplex PCR; in TCRdb, only in-frame clones are kept and a portion is missing. The table lists around 100,000 clones, 80% to 90% of them singletons, with 16% in the top ten. The sample taken for sequencing was blood. The origin of the receptors is a person between 18 and 75 years old in good health.

The chain uses TRBV6-5 and TRBJ1-3; no clear D gene. V was pared by 5 bases and J by 0 bases, with 8 bases between. The germline gives CDR1 MNHEY, CDR2 SVGAGI. This CDR3 has 14 amino acids. The CDR3 loop reads CASSPQSSGNTIYF. The CDR3 coding sequence is TGTGCCAGCAGTCCACAGTCCTCTGGAAACACCATATATTTT.

The chain carries TRBV5-1 and TRBJ1-6; D ambiguous. Germline CDR1 and CDR2: SGHRS and YFSETQ. Between the trimmed V and J ends, which lost 0 bases and 4 bases, there was a span of 11 bases. The CDR3 runs to 16 residues. CDR3 region: CASSLGSDQYNSPLHF. CDR3 sequence (DNA): TGCGCCAGCAGCTTGGGGTCAGATCAATATAATTCACCCCTCCACTTT.

The chain employs TRBV2 and TRBJ2-5; 7 bases are a match to TRBD2. CDR3 length: 10 amino acids. Germline CDR1 is SNHLY and CDR2 is FYNNEI. J was trimmed by 9 bases and V by 10 bases; bases with no gene match: 5. CDR3 DNA: TGTGCCATCGGACGGGAGGCCCAGTACTTC. Amino acids: CAIGREAQYF.

The V and J genes are TRBV13 and TRBJ2-2, with unresolved D. The germline V and J ends were trimmed by 2 bases and 3 bases, with 1 base remaining between them. CDR1 and CDR2 from the germline V gene are PRHDT and FYEKMQ (reference sequence). This CDR3 has 12 residues. The CDR3 here is CASSLYTGELFF. CDR3 nucleotides: TGTGCCAGCAGCTTATACACCGGGGAGCTGTTTTTT.

V and J are TRBV21-1 and TRBJ2-1; the DNA was not compared with TRBD2, the D call given in the table. TRBV21-1 is a recognized pseudogene. The CDR3 is 18 residues long. The CDR3 region has the DNA TGTGCCAGCAGCAAAAAGCTTAGCGGGTCCTTAACCTACAATGAGCAGTTCTTC. The encoded protein is CASSKKLSGSLTYNEQFF.

This clone was seen more than once but under ten times. This chain uses TRBV7-8 with TRBJ1-5; D gene unclear. V was clipped by 7 bases and J by 6 bases, with 13 bases between them. Germline CDR1 is SGHVS and CDR2 is FQNEAQ. The CDR3 loop spans 13 amino acids. The CDR3 here is CASTSIHSQPQHF. The CDR3 DNA follows: TGTGCCAGCACCTCAATCCACTCTCAGCCCCAGCATTTT.

The chain joins TRBV19 to TRBJ1-2; perhaps TRBD1 as D (5 bases). This CDR3 is 16 amino acids long. Germline CDR1 and CDR2: LNHDA and SQIVND (reference sequence). V lost 4 bases, J lost 1 base, and 16 bases lay in between. The CDR3 nucleotides are TGTGCCAGTAGTAGGACCGGGACGCACGATAACTATGGCTACACCTTC. This sequence encodes CASSRTGTHDNYGYTF.

This clone was observed once. V is TRBV2 and J is TRBJ1-1; D may be TRBD1 (6 bases). V lost 6 bases and J lost 3, with 20 bases in between. This CDR3 region has 16 residues. The germline gives CDR1 SNHLY, CDR2 FYNNEI. CDR3 DNA sequence: TGTGCCAGCAGCGCAATCGGGGGGCGGGGAGACACTGAAGCTTTCTTT. Residues: CASSAIGGRGDTEAFF.

The V and J genes are TRBV29-1 and TRBJ2-6; 8 nucleotides line up with TRBD1. Per the germline V gene, CDR1 is SQVTM and CDR2 is ANQGSEA. The CDR3 length is 16 residues. With 4 bases clipped from V and 2 bases from J, the junction kept 7 bases outside the gene matches. The CDR3 bases are TGCAGCGTTGCCGACAGGGGTTTAACTGGGGCCAACGTCCTGACTTTC. Amino acids: CSVADRGLTGANVLTF.

The chain recombines TRBV7-2 with TRBJ2-5; D ambiguous. Trimming pared 1 base from V and 2 bases from J, leaving 11 bases between. This CDR3 is 15 amino acids long. Per the germline V gene, CDR1 is SGHTA and CDR2 is FQGNSA. The CDR3, as DNA: TGTGCCAGCAGCTTAGGGAGCAGCCTTCAAGAGACCCAGTACTTC. Translation: CASSLGSSLQETQYF.

This chain connects TRBV21-1 to TRBJ2-5. TRBV21-1 is a recognized pseudogene. The CDR3 is 18 residues long. CDR3: CASSTRVVDGCSGETQYF. CDR3 bases: TGTGCCAGCAGCACCCGCGTAGTGGACGGGTGTTCGGGAGAGACCCAGTACTTC.

The chain recombines TRBV30 with TRBJ1-1; D not certain. Trimming removed 3 bases at V and 8 bases at J, with 22 bases between. Germline V gives CDR1 GTSNPN, CDR2 SVGIG (reference sequence). The CDR3 runs to 15 residues. CDR3 sequence reads: CAWSRWTNLPEEAFF. The CDR3 bases are TGTGCCTGGAGCAGGTGGACCAATCTACCCGAGGAAGCTTTCTTT.

The V and J genes are TRBV28 and TRBJ1-2; D is unresolved. CDR3 length: 15 residues. The V end lost 7 bases, the J end lost 0 bases, and 15 bases lay between the germline ends. CDR1 MDHEN and CDR2 SYDVKM come from the germline V gene. The CDR3 is CASTSRIKTNYGYTF. Written as DNA, the CDR3 is TGTGCCAGCACCTCAAGGATTAAAACTAACTATGGCTACACCTTC.

The chain carries TRBV7-2 and TRBJ1-5; D remains unclear. Per the germline V gene, CDR1 is SGHTA and CDR2 is FQGNSA. The ends were cut back, 5 bases at V and 1 base at J, with 12 bases in the middle. The CDR3 totals 15 residues. CDR3 DNA sequence: TGTGCCAGCAGCGCGAGCATACTAAGCAATCAGCCCCAGCATTTT. Amino acid sequence: CASSASILSNQPQHF.

Only a few counts were recorded for this clone. V gene TRBV11-2 combines with J gene TRBJ1-5; no firm D call. Trimming removed 5 bases from V and 4 bases from J, with 9 bases in between. Germline CDR1 reads SGHAT; CDR2 reads FQNNGV. The CDR3 has 13 residues. The CDR3 reads CASSVAFNQPQHF. CDR3 coding DNA: TGTGCCAGCAGCGTGGCCTTTAATCAGCCCCAGCATTTT.

The gene calls are TRBV6-1 and TRBJ1-2; D uncertain. The germline V gene encodes CDR1 MNHNS and CDR2 SASEGT. This CDR3 contains 13 residues. V was cut by 0 bases and J by 3 bases, with 5 bases left in between. The CDR3 protein is CASSEAGYYGYTF. The CDR3 nucleotides read TGTGCCAGCAGTGAAGCAGGTTACTATGGCTACACCTTC.

This clone was picked up one time. CDR3 residues: CASSLGKSYEQYF. In nucleotides, the CDR3 is TGTGCCAGCAGCTTAGGTAAAAGCTACGAGCAGTACTTC. The chain joins TRBV7-2 to TRBJ2-7; D not resolved. This CDR3 has 13 amino acids. The V gene lost 1 base and the J gene lost 3 bases, with 7 bases spanning the gap. The germline CDR1 and CDR2 sequences are SGHTA and FQGNSA.

V and J are TRBV4-3 and TRBJ2-3, with 7 bases identical to TRBD2. CDR1 and CDR2 (germline): LGHNA, YSLEER. The CDR3 loop spans 15 amino acids. Unmatched junction bases numbered 10, after V lost 4 bases and J lost 6 bases. The CDR3 reads CASSLLSGQQDTQYF. CDR3 DNA: TGCGCCAGCAGCCTACTTAGCGGGCAGCAGGATACGCAGTATTTT.

Regarding this clone: An end of the junction does not agree with germline; a read error may underlie this. The J gene is TRBJ1-6, the V gene TRBV5-1, with D perhaps matching TRBD1 (5 bases). The CDR3 length is 13 residues. The germline V gene encodes CDR1 SGHRS and CDR2 YFSETQ. The CDR3 coding sequence is TGTGCCAGCAGCGACAGCTATAATTCACCCCTCCACTTT. This encodes CASSDSYNSPLHF.

CDR3 DNA: TGCGCCAGCAGCCCAGCGACAGGGGGCTACGAGCAGTACTTC. Protein product: CASSPATGGYEQYF. The rearrangement joins TRBV4-3 to TRBJ2-7; the match to TRBD1 covers 9 bases. This CDR3 has 14 amino acids. V lost 4 bases, J lost 3 bases, and 4 bases stayed unmatched. CDR1 and CDR2 (germline): LGHNA, YSLEER.

The chain links TRBV27 to TRBJ2-1; 11 nucleotides align to TRBD2. Germline V gene data show CDR1 as MNHEY and CDR2 as SMNVEV (reference sequence). The CDR3 length is 17 residues. The V gene end was trimmed by 5 bases and the J gene end by 9 bases; junction bases not matched to a gene: 15. The CDR3, as DNA: TGTGCCAGCAGTGCACCGACAGGGAAGGGGACTAGCGGTGAGCAGTTCTTC. It encodes CASSAPTGKGTSGEQFF.

The genes are TRBV7-2 and TRBJ1-2; TRBD1 aligns across 7 bases. The CDR3 totals 13 residues. J gave up 6 bases and V 8 bases, and 9 bases lay outside the gene matches. CDR1 is SGHTA, CDR2 FQGNSA, per germline. The CDR3 nucleotides are TGTGCCAGCGCTTACACAGGGGACGATGGCTACACCTTC. Protein sequence: CASAYTGDDGYTF.

V is TRBV18 and J is TRBJ2-5; 8 nucleotides line up with TRBD2. The CDR3 is 16 residues long. Germline V gives CDR1 KGHSH, CDR2 LQKENI. With 3 bases clipped from V and 5 bases from J, the junction kept 11 bases outside the gene matches. The DNA of the CDR3 is TGTGCCAGCTCACCGCAATTAGCGGGGAATGGGGAGACCCAGTACTTC. Translating gives CASSPQLAGNGETQYF.

The chain joins TRBV11-2 to TRBJ2-2, with 10 bases matching TRBD1. This CDR3 contains 17 residues. CDR1 and CDR2 (germline): SGHAT, FQNNGV. Germline trimming cut 3 bases from V and 7 bases from J; bases unmatched to any gene: 11. The DNA of the CDR3 is TGTGCCAGCAGCTTCGGCCCCGGGACAGGGGTGGTCGGGGAGCTGTTTTTT. It is translated as CASSFGPGTGVVGELFF.

DNA of the CDR3: TGTGCCAGTAGTATCGGGGGGCGGGTGATGAACACTGAAGCTTTCTTT. As protein: CASSIGGRVMNTEAFF. The V and J genes are TRBV19 and TRBJ1-1, with TRBD1 as a possible D gene (6 bases). Germline-derived CDR1 and CDR2 are LNHDA and SQIVND (reference sequence). CDR3 size: 16 residues. V lost 3 bases to trimming and J lost 0 bases, with 14 bases between them.

The CDR3 nucleotides are TGTGCCAGCAGCTTTCGAGCGGGGGGGCCGAGTAGTACGCAGTATTTT. It is translated as CASSFRAGGPSSTQYF. The chain has TRBV5-4 and TRBJ2-3; 10 bases align to TRBD2. The germline V gene encodes CDR1 SGHNT and CDR2 YYREEE (reference sequence). Trimming cost V 2 bases and J 8 bases; bases outside gene matches: 11. The CDR3 extends over 16 amino acids.